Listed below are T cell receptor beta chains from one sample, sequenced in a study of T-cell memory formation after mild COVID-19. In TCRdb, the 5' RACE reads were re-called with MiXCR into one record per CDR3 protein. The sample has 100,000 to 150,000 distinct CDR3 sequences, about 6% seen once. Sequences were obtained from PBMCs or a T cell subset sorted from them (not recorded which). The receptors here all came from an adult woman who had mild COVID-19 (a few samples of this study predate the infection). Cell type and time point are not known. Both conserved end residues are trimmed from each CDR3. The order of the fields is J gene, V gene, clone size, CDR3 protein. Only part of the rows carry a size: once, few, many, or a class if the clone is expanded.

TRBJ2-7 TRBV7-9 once ASSPRTLSYEQY
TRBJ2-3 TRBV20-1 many SARAWGTSGSTDTQY
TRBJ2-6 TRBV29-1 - SVGLSSGGANVLT
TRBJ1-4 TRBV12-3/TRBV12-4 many ASSPDRGRGEKLF
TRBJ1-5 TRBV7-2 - ASSRENQPQH
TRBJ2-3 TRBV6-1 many ASSEADTQY
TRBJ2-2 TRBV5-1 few ASSLTRGDTGELF
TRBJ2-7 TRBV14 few ASSQDRRTGRSYEQY
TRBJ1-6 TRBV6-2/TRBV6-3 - ASSYSRVAGDSPLH
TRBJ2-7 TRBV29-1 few SVEGLQRGEQY
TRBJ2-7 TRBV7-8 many ASSLARTSGYEQY
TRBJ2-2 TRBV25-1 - ATAFGGDTGELF
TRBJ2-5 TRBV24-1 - ATSDSTGRQETQY
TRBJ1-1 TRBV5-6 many ASRVSMNTEAF
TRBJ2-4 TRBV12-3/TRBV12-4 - ASSWRAEAKNIQY
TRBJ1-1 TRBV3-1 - ASSHGEYTEAF
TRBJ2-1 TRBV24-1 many ATSDYYLGDEQF
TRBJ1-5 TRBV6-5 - ASSPRGGRNQPQH
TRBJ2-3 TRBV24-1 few ATRQGAGTTDTQY
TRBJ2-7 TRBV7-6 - ASSLGPRHYEQY
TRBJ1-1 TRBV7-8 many ASSPGQAVGTEAF
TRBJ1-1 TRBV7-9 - ASSQRGTGVILNTEAF